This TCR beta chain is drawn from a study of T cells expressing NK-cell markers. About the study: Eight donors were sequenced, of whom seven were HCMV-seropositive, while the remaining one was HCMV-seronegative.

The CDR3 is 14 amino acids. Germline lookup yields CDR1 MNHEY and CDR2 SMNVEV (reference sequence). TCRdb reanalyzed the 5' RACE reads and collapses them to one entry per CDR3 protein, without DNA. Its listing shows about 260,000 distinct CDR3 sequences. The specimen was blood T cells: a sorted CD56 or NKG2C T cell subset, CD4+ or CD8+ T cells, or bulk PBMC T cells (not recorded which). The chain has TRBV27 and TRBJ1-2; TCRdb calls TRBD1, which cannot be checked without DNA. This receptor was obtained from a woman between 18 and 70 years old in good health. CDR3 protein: CASSTTTGDYGYTF.